In this sample, the clone carrying this T cell receptor (beta chain) turned up once. The antigen remains unidentified. Genomic DNA per cell subset filled all wells of several immunoSEQ plates. As processed by the authors: ImmunoSEQ only sent back junction sequences with no quality scores, so filtering was done differently. TCRdb keeps only in-frame clones here, not all; method: immunoSEQ multiplex PCR. V, J and clone size are taken as reported in that table, and D and trimming were inferred from the DNA itself. The sample holds about 1.4 million clones; roughly 95% are singletons and the top ten take approximately 1.1%. The data were taken from a study of shared clonotypes between healthy human individuals. Whole-study results and caveats: Few donors restricted represented genetic and exposure-history diversity.

Participating donors were healthy, HIV-negative adults free of recent acute infections or vaccinations. Germline V gene data show CDR1 as SGHRS and CDR2 as YFSETQ. After removal of 0 bases from V and 6 bases from J, the junction contained 11 bases not matched to a gene. The CDR3 runs to 17 residues. This sequence was found in a man under 40 in good health. Sequencing input: naive CD4+ T cells sorted from blood. Specified subset: CD45RA+ positively selected. The chain uses TRBV5-1 and TRBJ2-7; 11 bases are a match to TRBD2. The CDR3 coding sequence is TGCGCCAGCAGCTTGGTTAGCGGGAGGGCCGGCGGATTCGAGCAGTACTTC. Translated, it gives CASSLVSGRAGGFEQYF.